One T cell receptor (beta chain) is described in this entry. The antigen remains undetermined. This sample was included in a study of cytomegalovirus exposure and HLA in healthy donors. Study-level points and caveats: There were reportedly fewer N-insertions in an Asian-associated ancestry cluster than the roughly 700-donor mean, in a later analysis.

The PCR had 60 Vbeta and 13 Jbeta primers. Assay used: immunoSEQ multiplex PCR; TCRdb lists only in-frame clones, some missing. The top ten hold 1% of the sample, which has under 200,000 clones, around 80% seen once. The sequencing sample was made of PBMCs. The source is a woman aged 45-59 years in good health and CMV-seropositive.

The CDR3 region is CASSEGRNTEAFF. CDR3 in DNA: TGTGCCAGCAGTGAAGGGAGGAACACTGAAGCTTTCTTT. V is TRBV6-1 and J is TRBJ1-1; D is unclear. Germline-derived CDR1 and CDR2 are MNHNS and SASEGT. There are 13 residues in the CDR3. V shed 1 base and J shed 1 base, with 4 bases lying between them.